Listed below are T cell receptor beta chains from one sample, sequenced in a study of T cell responses to AZD1222 COVID-19 vaccine. The protocol was immunoSEQ multiplex PCR, while the TCRdb copy is restricted to in-frame clones and leaves out a portion. The profile shows 130,000 or so clones, approximately 88% of them singletons. The sample here was peripheral blood, taken on day 0 of AZD1222 vaccination. Receptors were obtained from an adult in good health. CDR3s include the opening cysteine and the closing phenylalanine or tryptophan. Where a row states a size, it is once, few, many or the class of an expanded clone; other rows omit it.

cdr3_length	j_call	clone_size	v_call	cdr3_aa
15	TRBJ1-5	-	TRBV5-1	CASSLGDYSNQPQHF
15	TRBJ2-3	-	TRBV5-6	CASSHAGTGPDTQYF
15	TRBJ2-1	once	TRBV28	CASSLWTSGRNEQFF
13	TRBJ2-3	few	TRBV5-1	CASSLEFTDTQYF
12	TRBJ1-2	-	TRBV7-9	CASSSAYGGYTF
18	TRBJ2-7	-	TRBV6-2/TRBV6-3	CASSFTSTGGLYTYEQYF
10	TRBJ2-1	-	TRBV2	CASEGMRQFF
11	TRBJ2-1	-	TRBV25-1	CASSVGYEQFF
13	TRBJ2-3	once	TRBV7-2	CASSLATGDTQYF
12	TRBJ1-1	-	TRBV12-3/TRBV12-4	CASSSRTGKAFF
16	TRBJ2-3	many	TRBV19	CASSISRDSRTDTQYF
15	TRBJ2-5	-	TRBV2	CASGSEILAGETQYF
13	TRBJ2-7	-	TRBV10-1	CASSEAGSREQYF
16	TRBJ1-1	-	TRBV30	CAWSVRPGGGGTEAFF
13	TRBJ1-1	-	TRBV19	CASSMGGGTEAFF
12	TRBJ2-1	medium-sized	TRBV10-3	CAIMSEYNEQFF
14	TRBJ1-4	-	TRBV6-6	CASSGGTGDEKLFF
14	TRBJ1-1	-	TRBV27	CASTPAGRNTEAFF
13	TRBJ1-5	-	TRBV6-6	CASSRRNNQPQHF
14	TRBJ2-5	-	TRBV23-1	CASTQQGDQETQYF
15	TRBJ2-7	-	TRBV7-2	CASSFSGTQKGEQYF
17	TRBJ2-3	-	TRBV19	CASSNDPGGFSTDTQYF
16	TRBJ2-1	-	TRBV5-1	CASSLRGSSSYNEQFF
13	TRBJ2-7	-	TRBV2	CASRAGTAYEQYF
16	TRBJ2-1	-	TRBV9	CASSVIAGGVWNEQFF
16	TRBJ2-7	-	TRBV3-1/TRBV3-2	CASSQRTGTASYEQYF
14	TRBJ1-5	-	TRBV15	CATSERQANQPQHF
15	TRBJ2-7	-	TRBV27	CASSNEYSSSYEQYF
17	TRBJ2-5	-	TRBV5-5	CASSLVVLAGNQETQYF
14	TRBJ1-1	-	TRBV27	CASSLSSPNTEAFF
13	TRBJ1-5	-	TRBV12-3/TRBV12-4	CASSLIEGQPQHF
14	TRBJ1-1	-	TRBV18	CASSPRTGDAEAFF
14	TRBJ1-3	-	TRBV6-1	CASSELFSGNTIYF
13	TRBJ2-7	-	TRBV5-6	CASSLIGFLEQYF
18	TRBJ2-1	-	TRBV7-2	CASSLTGLAGVSYNEQFF